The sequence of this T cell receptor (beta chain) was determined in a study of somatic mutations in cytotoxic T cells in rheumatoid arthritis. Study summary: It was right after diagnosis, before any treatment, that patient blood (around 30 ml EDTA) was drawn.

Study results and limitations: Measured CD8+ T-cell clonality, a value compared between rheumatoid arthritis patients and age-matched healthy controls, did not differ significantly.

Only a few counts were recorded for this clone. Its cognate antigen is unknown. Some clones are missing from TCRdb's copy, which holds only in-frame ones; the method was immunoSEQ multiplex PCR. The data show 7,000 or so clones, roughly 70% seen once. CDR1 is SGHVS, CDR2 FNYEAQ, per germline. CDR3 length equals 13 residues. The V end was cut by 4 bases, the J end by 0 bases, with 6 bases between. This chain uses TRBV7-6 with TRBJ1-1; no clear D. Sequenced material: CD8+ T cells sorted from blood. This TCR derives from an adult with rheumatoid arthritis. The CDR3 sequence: CASSSQLNTEAFF. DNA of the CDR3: TGTGCCAGCAGCTCCCAGTTGAACACTGAAGCTTTCTTT.